The TCR beta chain under discussion was sequenced for a study of blood T cell repertoires in COVID-19 (dated by TCRdb to 2020 to 2021). For the wider study: The collaborator samples originated in the United States, Italy and Spain and spanned the acute and convalescent phases of COVID-19. Where available, HLA class I and class II types were taken from metadata supplied by the sample provider and were not determined by assay-based typing. Samples were obtained from the ongoing ImmuneRACE study (first 160 participants) and from roughly 1,300 subjects provided by 6 global collaborators. The repertoires were released in a freely available public database meant as a resource for research on the immune response to SARS-CoV-2. The prospective study material was composed of cDNA or gDNA derived from T cells, B-cell-depleted T cells, or PBMCs. A de-identified subject ID, COVID-19 status, age in years and sex were almost always included in the sample metadata. The dataset comprised deeply sampled blood TCRbeta repertoires from subjects exposed to, actively infected with, or recovered from COVID-19.

Notes on this clone: Its antigen is unknown. Qualities for individual bases were not recorded, and no much larger clone is one base off.

CDR1 and CDR2 (LNHDA, SQIVND) derive from the germline V gene (reference sequence). The CDR3 spans 16 residues, from the cysteine through the phenylalanine. Solely the CDR3 DNA is kept, with 48 bases framed from the first base. Here V drops 4 bases and J drops 5 bases, and the junction holds 8 bases not matched to any gene. Beyond this particular receptor, the publication reports: Clinical and demographic metadata were provided uncurated, with the amount varying by source and participant.

The immunoSEQ Assay, a bias-controlled multiplex PCR, was used to amplify TCRbeta CDR3 regions from genomic DNA. Under the source paper's analysis protocol: The number of nucleated cells in each sample was estimated from the amplification of reference gene primers within the assay. To quantify the absolute abundance of each unique TCRbeta CDR3 rearrangement, sequence reads were collapsed and filtered. Productive Simpson clonality was computed per sample as the square root of Simpson's diversity index over productive rearrangements. The table was pulled from immuneACCESS by TCRdb, which kept in-frame rearrangements only. Such tables lose some clones; where checked, under half of the loss comes from unresolved V genes, and the rest has no known cause. That table gives V, J and clone size, and the DNA gave D and trimming. Here the sample has over 140,000 clones; over 60% occur a single time. The biggest ten clones account for roughly 9% of the sample.

Collaborating institutions collected whole blood in K2EDTA tubes following their own protocols. Collaborator samples were shipped for TCRbeta analysis as frozen whole blood, isolated PBMCs, or DNA extracted from either sample type. This sequence originates from a woman between 45 and 60 years old with active or convalescent COVID-19. Material for sequencing was peripheral blood. The sequence is built from TRBV19 and TRBJ1-4, with 9 bases aligning to TRBD1. The CDR3 region: CASSNPRQGGNEKLFF. The DNA sequence follows: TGTGCCAGTAGTAACCCCCGACAGGGGGGGAATGAAAAACTGTTTTTT.